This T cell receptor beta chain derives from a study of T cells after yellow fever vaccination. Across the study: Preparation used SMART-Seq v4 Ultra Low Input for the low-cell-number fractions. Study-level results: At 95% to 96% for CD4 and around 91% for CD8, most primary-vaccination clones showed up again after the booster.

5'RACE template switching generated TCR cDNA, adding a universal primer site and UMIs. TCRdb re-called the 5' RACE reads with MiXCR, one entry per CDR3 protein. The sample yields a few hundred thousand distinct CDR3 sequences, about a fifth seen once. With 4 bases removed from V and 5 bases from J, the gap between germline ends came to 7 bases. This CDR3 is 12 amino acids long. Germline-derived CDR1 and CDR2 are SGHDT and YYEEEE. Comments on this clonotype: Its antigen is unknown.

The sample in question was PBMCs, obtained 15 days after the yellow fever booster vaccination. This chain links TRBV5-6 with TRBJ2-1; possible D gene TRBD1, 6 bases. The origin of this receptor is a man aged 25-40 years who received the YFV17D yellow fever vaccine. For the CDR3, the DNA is TGTGCCAGCAGCGGGACAAACAATGAGCAGTTCTTC. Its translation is CASSGTNNEQFF.